These 16 T cell receptor beta chains share one sample of origin, sequenced in a study of blood T cell repertoires in COVID-19. Sequenced by immunoSEQ multiplex PCR; TCRdb stores in-frame clones only, minus some. This table has about 73,000 clones, 60% to 80% appearing once. Sequenced input: peripheral blood. The receptors originated from a man between 65 and 80 years old with COVID-19, enrolled during active disease.

This chain connects TRBV10-3 to TRBJ2-5; D is perhaps TRBD2 (5 bases). The CDR3 sequence is 14 residues long. V was pared by 4 bases and J by 2 bases, with 11 bases between. Germline V CDR1 and CDR2: ENHRY, SYGVKD. The CDR3 DNA sequence: TGTGCCATCAGTGCTTCTTCGGGGCAAGAGACCCAGTACTTC. This translates into CAISASSGQETQYF.

This chain connects TRBV2 to TRBJ2-7; a possible D gene is TRBD1 (6 bases). The V end was cut by 9 bases, the J end by 5 bases, with 20 bases between. Per germline, CDR1 SNHLY and CDR2 FYNNEI. CDR3 length: 14 amino acids. This CDR3 is CARGALQGAHEQYF. CDR3 DNA sequence: TGTGCCAGGGGGGCGCTCCAGGGAGCTCACGAGCAGTACTTC.

The chain combines TRBV28 with TRBJ1-2, with D perhaps TRBD1 (5 bases). The CDR3 spans 15 residues. Germline CDR1 is MDHEN and CDR2 is SYDVKM. The ends were cut back, 2 bases at V and 8 bases at J, with 18 bases in the middle. CDR3 nucleotide sequence: TGTGCCAGCAGTTTACGGGGACTGTGGGTAGAGGGCTACACCTTC. Translating it yields CASSLRGLWVEGYTF.

The chain couples TRBV21-1 to TRBJ2-7; the table calls TRBD2, which could not be checked here. TRBV21-1 is given as a pseudogene. The CDR3 contains 16 residues. The CDR3 DNA reads as TGTGCCAGCAGCAAAGGTGGCACTAGCGGGAAATACGAGCAGTACTTC. Its protein product is CASSKGGTSGKYEQYF.

The rearrangement links TRBV11-1 to TRBJ2-1, with TRBD1 matching 7 bases. Germline V gene data show CDR1 as SGHAT and CDR2 as FQDESV (reference sequence). Germline trimming cut 5 bases from V and 0 bases from J; bases unmatched to any gene: 4. CDR3 length: 15 residues. CDR3 nucleotides: TGTGCCAGCAGCCAGGGACAGAGCTCCTACAATGAGCAGTTCTTC. This encodes CASSQGQSSYNEQFF.

This chain joins TRBV6-5 and TRBJ2-1; TRBD1 is a possible D gene (6 bases). Deletions cut 6 bases from V and 2 bases from J, with 8 bases between. Germline V lookup: CDR1 MNHEY, CDR2 SVGAGI. CDR3 length: 13 residues. CDR3 sequence: CASRSGAYNEQFF. For the CDR3, the DNA is TGTGCCAGCAGGTCAGGGGCCTACAATGAGCAGTTCTTC.

The chain uses TRBV6-2 or TRBV6-3 and TRBJ2-7; 7 nucleotides align to TRBD2. Unmatched junction bases numbered 7, after V lost 8 bases and J lost 0 bases. The CDR3 is 14 amino acids. CDR1 is MNHEY and CDR2 is SVGEGT in the germline V gene. This CDR3 reads CASGPSSGSYEQYF. In nucleotides, the CDR3 is TGTGCCAGCGGCCCCTCTAGCGGCTCCTACGAGCAGTACTTC.

J is TRBJ2-1 and V is TRBV5-1, with a tentative D call TRBD1 (6 bases). The CDR3 loop spans 13 amino acids. The germline CDR1 and CDR2 sequences are SGHRS and YFSETQ. V lost 1 base, J lost 9 bases, and 11 bases lay in between. In DNA form, the CDR3 reads TGCGCCAGCAGCTTGCACGGGACAACTGAGCAGTTCTTC. Protein product: CASSLHGTTEQFF. The whole variable domain, remainder taken from reference TRBV5-1 and TRBJ2-1, is KAGVTQTPRYLIKTRGQQVTLSCSPISGHRSVSWYQQTPGQGLQFLFEYFSETQRNKGNFPGRFSGRQFSNSRSEMNVSTLELGDSALYLCASSLHGTTEQFFGPGTRLTVL.

The rearrangement links TRBV4-1 to TRBJ2-7, with 7 bases lining up with TRBD2. The CDR3 is made up of 16 amino acids. CDR1 MGHRA and CDR2 YSYEKL come from the germline V gene. The V gene end was trimmed by 0 bases and the J gene end by 3 bases; junction bases not matched to a gene: 8. The CDR3: CASSQDISSGIYEQYF. The DNA for the CDR3 is TGCGCCAGCAGCCAAGATATCTCTAGCGGTATCTACGAGCAGTACTTC.

The V gene is TRBV7-2, the J gene TRBJ2-7; 7 bases are a match to TRBD1. This CDR3 has 15 residues. Germline trimming cut 1 base from V and 3 bases from J; bases unmatched to any gene: 6. From germline, CDR1 is SGHTA and CDR2 FQGNSA. The CDR3 DNA reads as TGTGCCAGCAGCTTAGTTGAACAGGGGAGCTACGAGCAGTACTTC. Protein product: CASSLVEQGSYEQYF.

The rearrangement links TRBV19 to TRBJ2-7; no definite D call. CDR1 LNHDA and CDR2 SQIVND come from the germline V gene (reference sequence). This CDR3 region has 16 residues. V lost 5 bases and J 0 bases, leaving 17 bases between the germline ends. The CDR3 sequence: CASSLRSSLSSYEQYF. DNA for the CDR3: TGTGCCAGTAGTCTCCGTAGCTCCCTGAGCTCCTACGAGCAGTACTTC.

The J gene is TRBJ1-2, the V gene TRBV9, with D uncertain. Germline V gene data show CDR1 as SGDLS and CDR2 as YYNGEE. The CDR3 contains 15 residues. V lost 4 bases and J lost 2, with 15 bases in between. CDR3 amino acids: CASSPSPDANYGYTF. CDR3 nucleotide sequence: TGTGCCAGCAGCCCTAGCCCCGACGCAAACTATGGCTACACCTTC.

The rearrangement uses TRBV28 and TRBJ1-1, with D possibly being TRBD1 (6 bases). CDR3 length equals 16 residues. The germline V gene has CDR1 MDHEN and CDR2 SYDVKM. Trimming took off 4 bases at V and 2 bases at J, with 17 bases between the two ends. The CDR3 spells CASSSPGARGNTEAFF. The CDR3 nucleotides are TGTGCCAGCAGTTCCCCAGGGGCAAGAGGAAACACTGAAGCTTTCTTT.

CDR3 protein: CASSPSGGNSYEQYF. In DNA form, the CDR3 reads TGTGCCAGCAGTCCGTCCGGGGGAAATAGCTACGAGCAGTACTTC. The gene calls are TRBV28 and TRBJ2-7; D possibly corresponds to TRBD2 (6 bases). Trimming stripped 5 bases from V and 3 bases from J, with 17 bases between. The CDR3 extends over 15 amino acids. Germline CDR1 MDHEN, CDR2 SYDVKM.

This chain links TRBV7-9 with TRBJ2-1; 9 nucleotides agree with TRBD1. Germline lookup yields CDR1 SEHNR and CDR2 FQNEAQ (reference sequence). This CDR3 contains 16 residues. V shed 0 bases and J 6 bases; nucleotides not matched to a gene: 6. In nucleotides, the CDR3 is TGTGCCAGCAGCTTAGCCGGGACAGGGTATAGCAATGAGCAGTTCTTC. Translated, it gives CASSLAGTGYSNEQFF.

The chain has TRBV3-1 (or the pseudogene TRBV3-2) and TRBJ2-7; 8 bases are a match to TRBD2. CDR1 is LGHDT and CDR2 is YNNKEL in the germline V gene (reference sequence). Trimming took 4 bases from V and 1 from J; bases not matched to a gene: 9. The CDR3 sequence is 16 residues long. This CDR3 reads CASSPPGGGLSYEQYF. The DNA of the CDR3 is TGTGCCAGCAGCCCCCCCGGGGGGGGTTTATCCTACGAGCAGTACTTC.